This T cell receptor (beta chain) was documented in a study of T-cell memory formation after mild COVID-19. In the study overall: The two donors had largely donor-specific TCR clusters.

cDNA libraries for TCR alpha and TCR beta, carrying sample barcodes and UMIs, came from 5'RACE with constant-segment primers. TCRdb re-analysed the 5' RACE reads in MiXCR, keeping a single row per CDR3 protein. This sample carries 150,000 to 200,000 distinct CDR3 sequences, less than 20% of them seen once, and the ten largest clones take 3% to 4.5%. Only a few counts were recorded for this clonotype. The antigen is undetermined. Findings and caveats of the study: Contracting clones, day 15 to 85, had balanced CD4/CD8, and later expanders favored CD4+. Clones which contracted sat mainly in CM and EM if CD4+, and in EMRA if CD8+.

The clonotype was recovered from a man between 18 and 29 years old who had mild COVID-19 (a few samples of this study predate the infection). Cell type and time point are not known. The sample was PBMCs or a T cell subset sorted from them (not recorded which).

The CDR3 region has the DNA TGTGCCAGTAGTATGATCGGGCAGCCGAACACTGAAGCTTTCTTT. It encodes CASSMIGQPNTEAFF. The chain combines TRBV19 with TRBJ1-1; D gene ambiguous. The CDR3 is 15 residues long. The V gene lost 3 bases and the J gene lost 1 base, with 12 bases spanning the gap. Germline CDR1 LNHDA, CDR2 SQIVND (reference sequence).